The 5 T cell receptor beta chains listed next were all sequenced from one sample in a study of T cell responses to AZD1222 COVID-19 vaccine. Method: immunoSEQ multiplex PCR; TCRdb's copy keeps in-frame clones and lacks some. In the table there are about 130,000 clones, about 94% of which are singletons. The sample here was peripheral blood, taken on day 0 of AZD1222 vaccination. These TCRs come from an adult in good health.

This clone was counted a few times. The gene calls are TRBV2 and TRBJ1-1; 12 bases map to TRBD1. CDR1 is SNHLY, CDR2 FYNNEI, per germline. This CDR3 has 15 residues. V dropped 3 bases and J dropped 3; count of bases not matched to a gene: 2. The CDR3 nucleotides read TGTGCCAGCAGTGACGGGACAGGGGGCCACACTGAAGCTTTCTTT. This translates into CASSDGTGGHTEAFF.

This clone was seen just once. This chain links TRBV7-9 with TRBJ1-5; a possible D gene is TRBD1 (5 bases). Between the trimmed V and J ends, which lost 1 base and 2 bases, there was a span of 15 bases. Germline values: CDR1 SEHNR, CDR2 FQNEAQ (reference sequence). The length of the CDR3 is 17 residues. As DNA, the CDR3 is TGTGCCAGCAGCTTAGGTCAGGGTACCTGGGGCAATCAGCCCCAGCATTTT. Protein: CASSLGQGTWGNQPQHF.

The chain has TRBV5-1 and TRBJ2-2; D may be TRBD2 (5 bases). Germline CDR1 and CDR2: SGHRS and YFSETQ. This CDR3 is built from 16 residues. V was clipped by 0 bases and J by 5 bases, with 14 bases between them. The chain's CDR3 is CASSLDGPRGTGELFF. The CDR3 nucleotides are TGCGCCAGCAGCTTGGACGGCCCCCGAGGGACCGGGGAGCTGTTTTTT.

This rearrangement joins TRBV7-8 to TRBJ2-1; 7 bases align to TRBD1. V lost 3 bases to trimming and J lost 6 bases; unmatched junction nucleotides: 14. Germline CDR1 and CDR2: SGHVS and FQNEAQ. There are 17 residues in the CDR3. As DNA, the CDR3 is TGTGCCAGCAGCTTTTCACAGGGGTCTCTTCGGGGCAATGAGCAGTTCTTC. Residues: CASSFSQGSLRGNEQFF.

The CDR3 loop reads CAISESSGPFTGELFF. Here the CDR3 DNA reads TGTGCCATCAGTGAGTCCAGCGGACCATTCACCGGGGAGCTGTTTTTT. The chain links TRBV10-3 to TRBJ2-2; D possibly corresponds to TRBD2 (5 bases). Per germline, CDR1 ENHRY and CDR2 SYGVKD. CDR3 size: 16 residues. The V end was cut by 0 bases, the J end by 4 bases, with 12 bases between.